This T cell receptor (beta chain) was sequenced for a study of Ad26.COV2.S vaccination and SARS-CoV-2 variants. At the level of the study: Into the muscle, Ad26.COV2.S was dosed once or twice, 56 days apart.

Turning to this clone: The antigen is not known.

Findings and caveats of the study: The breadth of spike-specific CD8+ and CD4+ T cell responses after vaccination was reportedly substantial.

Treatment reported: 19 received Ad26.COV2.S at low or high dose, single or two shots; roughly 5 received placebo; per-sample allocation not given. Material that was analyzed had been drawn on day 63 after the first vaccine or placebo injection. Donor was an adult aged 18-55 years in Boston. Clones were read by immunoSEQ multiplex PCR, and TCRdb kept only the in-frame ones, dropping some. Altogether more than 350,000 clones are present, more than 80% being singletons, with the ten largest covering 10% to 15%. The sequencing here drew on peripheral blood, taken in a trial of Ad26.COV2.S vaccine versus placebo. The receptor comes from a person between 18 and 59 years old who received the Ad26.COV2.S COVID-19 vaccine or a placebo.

This CDR3 reads CSGRFGVEAFF. CDR3 sequence (DNA): TGCAGCGGAAGATTCGGGGTTGAAGCTTTCTTT. The rearrangement joins TRBV29-1 to TRBJ1-1; D not certain. The CDR3 is 11 residues long. Germline CDR1 is SQVTM and CDR2 is ANQGSEA. V was shortened by 7 bases and J by 7 bases, with 13 bases between the two germline ends.